Listed below are T cell receptor beta chains from one sample, sequenced in a study of early T cells in non-severe SARS-CoV-2 infection. TCRdb reprocessed the 5' RACE reads via MiXCR and lists one record per CDR3 protein. Altogether about 76,000 distinct CDR3 sequences are present, about 16% being singletons, with the ten largest covering roughly an eighth. Sequencing input: whole blood. These receptors were obtained from an adult who was a healthcare worker with PCR-confirmed SARS-CoV-2 infection or an uninfected control (not recorded which). Each CDR3 is given with its conserved first and last residue. The D gene is left open where the match is weak. Some rows have no size entry. The others give once, few or many, or a class for an expanded clone.

J: TRBJ2-1
V: TRBV7-2
size: many
D: TRBD2
CDR3: CASRSTSGLYNEQFF
DNA: TGTGCCAGCAGGTCCACTAGCGGCCTTTACAATGAGCAGTTCTTC

J: TRBJ1-4
V: TRBV20-1
size: many
D: .
CDR3: CSARDLPNAQGEKLFF
DNA: TGCAGTGCTAGAGATCTTCCTAACGCCCAGGGAGAAAAACTGTTTTTT

J: TRBJ2-1
V: TRBV6-2/TRBV6-3
size: .
D: .
CDR3: CASRFLGGSSYNEQFF
DNA: TGTGCCAGCAGATTCCTTGGCGGCAGCTCCTACAATGAGCAGTTCTTC

J: TRBJ1-3
V: TRBV11-2
size: few
D: .
CDR3: CASSLPTERNTIYF
DNA: TGTGCCAGCAGCCTACCGACAGAAAGAAACACCATATATTTT

J: TRBJ1-2
V: TRBV9
size: few
D: .
CDR3: CASSVGLGSYTF
DNA: TGTGCCAGCAGCGTTGGTCTAGGGAGCTACACCTTC

J: TRBJ1-1
V: TRBV7-9
size: .
D: TRBD1
CDR3: CASRKQGATEAFF
DNA: TGTGCCAGCAGGAAACAGGGGGCCACTGAAGCTTTCTTT

J: TRBJ2-1
V: TRBV20-1
size: few
D: .
CDR3: CSARGQGVSAATYNEQFF
DNA: TGCAGTGCTAGAGGCCAAGGGGTCTCAGCGGCGACATACAATGAGCAGTTCTTC

J: TRBJ2-2
V: TRBV6-4
size: .
D: TRBD2
CDR3: CASSGTSGNTGELFF
DNA: TGTGCCAGCAGTGGGACTAGCGGGAACACCGGGGAGCTGTTTTTT

J: TRBJ2-1
V: TRBV7-9
size: many
D: .
CDR3: CASSLGVGTYNEQFF
DNA: TGTGCCAGCAGCTTAGGTGTCGGGACATACAATGAGCAGTTCTTC

J: TRBJ2-4
V: TRBV24-1
size: .
D: .
CDR3: CATSDSGIPSNIQYF
DNA: TGTGCCACCAGTGATTCTGGGATACCTAGCAACATTCAGTACTTC

J: TRBJ1-2
V: TRBV14
size: few
D: .
CDR3: CASSQAGRLYGYTF
DNA: TGTGCCAGCAGCCAAGCCGGAAGGCTCTATGGCTACACCTTC

J: TRBJ2-3
V: TRBV11-2
size: few
D: TRBD2
CDR3: CASSSLAGSRTDTQYF
DNA: TGTGCCAGCAGCTCCCTAGCGGGGTCTAGAACAGATACGCAGTATTTT

J: TRBJ2-3
V: TRBV18
size: .
D: .
CDR3: CASSRDTARDTQYF
DNA: TGTGCCAGCTCGCGCGACACGGCAAGGGATACGCAGTATTTT

J: TRBJ2-1
V: TRBV2
size: few
D: TRBD2
CDR3: CASSRAGLKFF
DNA: TGTGCCAGCAGTCGAGCGGGGCTCAAGTTCTTC

J: TRBJ1-1
V: TRBV29-1
size: many
D: .
CDR3: CSVEEMNTEAFF
DNA: TGCAGCGTTGAAGAGATGAACACTGAAGCTTTCTTT

J: TRBJ1-3
V: TRBV18
size: few
D: TRBD1
CDR3: CASSQGQGLSGNTIYF
DNA: TGTGCCAGCTCCCAGGGACAGGGCCTCTCTGGAAACACCATATATTTT

J: TRBJ1-2
V: TRBV9
size: .
D: .
CDR3: CASSSLSGDGYTF
DNA: TGTGCCAGCAGCTCCCTAAGCGGGGATGGCTACACCTTC

J: TRBJ1-6
V: TRBV3-1
size: many
D: TRBD1
CDR3: CASSQQGGGSPLHF
DNA: TGTGCCAGCAGCCAACAGGGGGGAGGCTCACCCCTCCACTTT

J: TRBJ1-5
V: TRBV10-3
size: .
D: .
CDR3: CAISDWGGNQPQHF
DNA: TGTGCCATCAGTGATTGGGGGGGCAATCAGCCCCAGCATTTT

J: TRBJ1-1
V: TRBV6-6
size: .
D: .
CDR3: CASWAERNTEAFF
DNA: TGTGCCAGCTGGGCAGAAAGGAACACTGAAGCTTTCTTT

J: TRBJ2-3
V: TRBV13
size: few
D: TRBD2
CDR3: CASSSPAGGFTDTQYF
DNA: TGTGCCAGCAGCTCCCCCGCGGGAGGGTTCACAGATACGCAGTATTTT

J: TRBJ1-1
V: TRBV6-2/TRBV6-3
size: .
D: .
CDR3: CASSYPGRGKEAFF
DNA: TGTGCCAGCAGTTACCCCGGGAGGGGTAAGGAAGCTTTCTTT

J: TRBJ2-7
V: TRBV9
size: few
D: TRBD2
CDR3: CASSVAGSGRSEQYF
DNA: TGTGCCAGCAGCGTAGCCGGTAGCGGGAGGAGCGAGCAGTACTTC

J: TRBJ1-5
V: TRBV6-2/TRBV6-3
size: many
D: .
CDR3: CASSFTGIPNQPQHF
DNA: TGTGCCAGCAGCTTTACAGGGATCCCCAATCAGCCCCAGCATTTT

J: TRBJ2-6
V: TRBV18
size: few
D: .
CDR3: CASSRSTGSGANVLTF
DNA: TGTGCCAGCTCACGTTCGACCGGCTCTGGGGCCAACGTCCTGACTTTC

J: TRBJ2-5
V: TRBV12-3/TRBV12-4
size: .
D: TRBD2
CDR3: CASTREGPQETQYF
DNA: TGTGCCAGCACGCGGGAGGGCCCCCAAGAGACCCAGTACTTC

J: TRBJ2-1
V: TRBV9
size: many
D: TRBD1
CDR3: CASSEWGQGSNEQFF
DNA: TGTGCCAGCAGCGAGTGGGGACAGGGGTCCAATGAGCAGTTCTTC

J: TRBJ2-5
V: TRBV29-1
size: .
D: TRBD2
CDR3: CSARSSGDIAQYF
DNA: TGCAGCGCGAGGTCTAGCGGGGATATAGCCCAGTACTTC

J: TRBJ2-7
V: TRBV28
size: .
D: .
CDR3: CASTTSLPSYEQYF
DNA: TGTGCCAGCACCACTAGCTTACCCTCCTACGAGCAGTACTTC

J: TRBJ2-7
V: TRBV18
size: many
D: TRBD1
CDR3: CASSPRDRVIPYEQYF
DNA: TGTGCCAGCTCACCACGGGACAGGGTAATACCCTACGAGCAGTACTTC

J: TRBJ2-7
V: TRBV29-1
size: .
D: TRBD1
CDR3: CSVETGLYEQYF
DNA: TGCAGCGTTGAGACAGGGCTCTACGAGCAGTACTTC

J: TRBJ2-7
V: TRBV5-5
size: few
D: .
CDR3: CASSLADQFYEQYF
DNA: TGTGCCAGCAGCTTGGCCGACCAGTTCTACGAGCAGTACTTC

J: TRBJ2-7
V: TRBV7-2
size: few
D: TRBD2
CDR3: CASSVRSSGTYEQYF
DNA: TGTGCCAGCAGCGTAAGATCTAGCGGGACCTACGAGCAGTACTTC

J: TRBJ1-2
V: TRBV27
size: few
D: TRBD1
CDR3: CASALSDRLYGYTF
DNA: TGTGCCAGCGCGTTATCGGACAGGTTGTATGGCTACACCTTC

J: TRBJ2-7
V: TRBV12-5
size: few
D: .
CDR3: CASGLAQAYEQYF
DNA: .

J: TRBJ1-1
V: TRBV24-1
size: .
D: .
CDR3: CATSDFAMNTEAFF
DNA: TGTGCCACCAGTGATTTTGCTATGAACACTGAAGCTTTCTTT

J: TRBJ1-1
V: TRBV29-1
size: .
D: .
CDR3: CSVASSGVYTEAFF
DNA: TGCAGCGTTGCGAGCTCCGGGGTGTACACTGAAGCTTTCTTT

J: TRBJ1-3
V: TRBV20-1
size: few
D: .
CDR3: CSARVVGPGNTIYF
DNA: TGCAGTGCTAGAGTGGTTGGCCCTGGAAACACCATATATTTT

J: TRBJ2-7
V: TRBV7-9
size: .
D: .
CDR3: CASSPKWLPKSEQYF
DNA: TGTGCCAGCAGCCCCAAATGGCTCCCAAAGTCGGAGCAGTACTTC

J: TRBJ2-7
V: TRBV6-6
size: .
D: .
CDR3: CASPPEGEQYF
DNA: TGTGCCAGCCCCCCAGAGGGCGAGCAGTACTTC

J: TRBJ2-1
V: TRBV2
size: .
D: .
CDR3: CASSENYWDEQFF
DNA: TGTGCCAGCAGTGAAAACTACTGGGATGAGCAGTTCTTC

J: TRBJ2-1
V: TRBV29-1
size: few
D: .
CDR3: CSVEDMGGGYNEQFF
DNA: TGCAGCGTTGAAGACATGGGGGGCGGATACAATGAGCAGTTCTTC

J: TRBJ2-1
V: TRBV12-3/TRBV12-4
size: .
D: TRBD2
CDR3: CASGNPTGRYSGIYEQFF
DNA: TGTGCCAGCGGAAACCCAACAGGGCGGTATAGCGGGATATATGAGCAGTTCTTC

J: TRBJ1-1
V: TRBV7-9
size: .
D: .
CDR3: CASDGSLNTEAFF
DNA: TGTGCCAGCGACGGCAGTTTGAACACTGAAGCTTTCTTT

J: TRBJ1-4
V: TRBV7-9
size: .
D: .
CDR3: CASSFLQGEKLFF
DNA: TGTGCCAGCAGCTTTCTTCAAGGCGAAAAACTGTTTTTT

J: TRBJ2-4
V: TRBV5-4
size: few
D: TRBD1
CDR3: CASSLEQGGIQYF
DNA: TGTGCCAGCAGCTTGGAACAGGGGGGCATTCAGTACTTC

J: TRBJ2-1
V: TRBV29-1
size: .
D: .
CDR3: CSVEKVSSEQFF
DNA: TGCAGCGTTGAAAAGGTTAGCAGTGAGCAGTTCTTC